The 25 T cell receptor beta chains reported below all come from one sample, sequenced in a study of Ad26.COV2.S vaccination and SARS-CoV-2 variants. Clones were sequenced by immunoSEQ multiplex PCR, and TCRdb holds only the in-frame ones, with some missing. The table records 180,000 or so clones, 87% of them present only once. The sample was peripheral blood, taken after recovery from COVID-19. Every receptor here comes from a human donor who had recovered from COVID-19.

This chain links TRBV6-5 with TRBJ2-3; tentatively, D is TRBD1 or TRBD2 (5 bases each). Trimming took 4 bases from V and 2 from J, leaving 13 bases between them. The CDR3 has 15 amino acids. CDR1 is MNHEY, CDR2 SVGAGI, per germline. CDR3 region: CASSSFVGTTDTQYF. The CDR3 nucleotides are TGTGCCAGCAGTTCCTTTGTGGGGACCACAGATACGCAGTATTTT.

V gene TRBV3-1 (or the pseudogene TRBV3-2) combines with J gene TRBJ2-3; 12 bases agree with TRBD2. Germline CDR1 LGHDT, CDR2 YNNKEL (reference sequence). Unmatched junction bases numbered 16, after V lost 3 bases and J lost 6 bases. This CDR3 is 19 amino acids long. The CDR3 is CASSHLTQPGTSGFDTQYF. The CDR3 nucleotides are TGTGCCAGCAGCCACCTTACCCAGCCCGGGACTAGCGGGTTTGATACGCAGTATTTT.

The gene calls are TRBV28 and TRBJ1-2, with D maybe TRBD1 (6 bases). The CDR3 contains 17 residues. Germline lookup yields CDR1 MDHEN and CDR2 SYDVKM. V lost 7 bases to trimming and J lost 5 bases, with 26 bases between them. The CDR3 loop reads CASTTLGGARRGYGYTF. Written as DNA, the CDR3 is TGTGCCAGCACTACCCTGGGGGGGGCGCGTAGAGGGTATGGCTACACCTTC.

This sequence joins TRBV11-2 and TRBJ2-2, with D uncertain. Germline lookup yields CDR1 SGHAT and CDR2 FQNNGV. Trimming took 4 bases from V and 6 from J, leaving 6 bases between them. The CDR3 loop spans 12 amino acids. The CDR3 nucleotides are TGTGCCAGCAGCTCTCGGGCCGGGGAGCTGTTTTTT. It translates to CASSSRAGELFF.

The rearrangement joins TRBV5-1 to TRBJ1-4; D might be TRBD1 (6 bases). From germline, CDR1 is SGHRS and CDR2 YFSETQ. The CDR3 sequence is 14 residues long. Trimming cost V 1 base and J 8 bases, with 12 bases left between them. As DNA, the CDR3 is TGCGCCAGCAGCTTGCGGGACACGGAAGAAAAACTGTTTTTT. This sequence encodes CASSLRDTEEKLFF. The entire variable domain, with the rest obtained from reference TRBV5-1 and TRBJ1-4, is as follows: KAGVTQTPRYLIKTRGQQVTLSCSPISGHRSVSWYQQTPGQGLQFLFEYFSETQRNKGNFPGRFSGRQFSNSRSEMNVSTLELGDSALYLCASSLRDTEEKLFFGSGTQLSVL.

The CDR3 sequence: CASSQDQAVPKNIQYF. The CDR3 nucleotides are TGTGCCAGCAGCCAAGATCAAGCGGTACCCAAAAACATTCAGTACTTC. This chain uses TRBV4-2 with TRBJ2-4; D may be TRBD2 (5 bases). Trimming shortened V by 0 bases and J by 2 bases, and 11 bases separated the two germline ends. Germline values: CDR1 LGHNA, CDR2 YNFKEQ. The CDR3 length is 16 residues.

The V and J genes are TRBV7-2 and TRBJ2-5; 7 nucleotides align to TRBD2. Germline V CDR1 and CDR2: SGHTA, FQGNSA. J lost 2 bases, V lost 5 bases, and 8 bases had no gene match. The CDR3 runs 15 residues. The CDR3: CASSPTSGGQETQYF. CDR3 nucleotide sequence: TGTGCCAGCAGCCCCACCTCGGGGGGACAAGAGACCCAGTACTTC.

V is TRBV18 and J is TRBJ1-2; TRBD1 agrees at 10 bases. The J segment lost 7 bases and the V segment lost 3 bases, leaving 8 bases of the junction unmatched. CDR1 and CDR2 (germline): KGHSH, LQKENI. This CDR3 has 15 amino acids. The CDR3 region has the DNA TGTGCCAGCTCACCCTCCGGGACAGGGGAGTTTGGCTACACCTTC. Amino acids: CASSPSGTGEFGYTF.

CDR3: CSAGFRDTEAFF. CDR3 coding DNA: TGCAGCGCGGGTTTCAGGGACACTGAAGCTTTCTTT. The rearrangement links TRBV29-1 to TRBJ1-1, with a possible D match to TRBD1 (5 bases). The CDR3 totals 12 residues. Germline loops: CDR1 SQVTM, CDR2 ANQGSEA. V shed 7 bases and J shed 3 bases, with 12 bases lying between them.

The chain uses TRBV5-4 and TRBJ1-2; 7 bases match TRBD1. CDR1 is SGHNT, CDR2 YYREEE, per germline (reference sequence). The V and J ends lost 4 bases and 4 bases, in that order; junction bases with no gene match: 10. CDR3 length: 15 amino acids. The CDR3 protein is CASSPGQVEIYGYTF. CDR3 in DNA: TGTGCCAGCAGCCCCGGACAGGTTGAGATCTATGGCTACACCTTC.

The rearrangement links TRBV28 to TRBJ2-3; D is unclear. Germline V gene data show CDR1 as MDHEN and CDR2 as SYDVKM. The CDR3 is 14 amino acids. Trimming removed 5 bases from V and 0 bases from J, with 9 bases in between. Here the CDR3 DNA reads TGTGCCAGCAGTCAATTGCGCAGCACAGATACGCAGTATTTT. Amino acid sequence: CASSQLRSTDTQYF.

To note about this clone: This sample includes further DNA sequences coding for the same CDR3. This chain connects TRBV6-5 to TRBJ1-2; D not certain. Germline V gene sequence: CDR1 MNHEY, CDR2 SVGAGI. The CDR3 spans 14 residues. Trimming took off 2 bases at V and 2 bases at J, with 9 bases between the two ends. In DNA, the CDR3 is TGTGCCAGCAGTTACAGGACGGAAAACTATGGCTACACCTTC. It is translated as CASSYRTENYGYTF.

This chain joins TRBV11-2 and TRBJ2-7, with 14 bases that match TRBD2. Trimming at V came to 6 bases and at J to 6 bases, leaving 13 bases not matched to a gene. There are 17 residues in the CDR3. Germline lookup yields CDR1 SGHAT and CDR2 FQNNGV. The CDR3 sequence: CASSSSGTSGGSPEQYF. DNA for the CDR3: TGTGCCAGCAGTTCCTCCGGGACTAGCGGGGGATCTCCCGAGCAGTACTTC.

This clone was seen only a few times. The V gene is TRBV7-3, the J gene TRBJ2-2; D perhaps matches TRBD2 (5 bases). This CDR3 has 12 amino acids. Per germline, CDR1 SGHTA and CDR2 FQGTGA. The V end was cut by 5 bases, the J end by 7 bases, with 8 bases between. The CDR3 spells CASSPGIGELFF. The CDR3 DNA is TGTGCCAGCAGCCCCGGGATCGGGGAGCTGTTTTTT.

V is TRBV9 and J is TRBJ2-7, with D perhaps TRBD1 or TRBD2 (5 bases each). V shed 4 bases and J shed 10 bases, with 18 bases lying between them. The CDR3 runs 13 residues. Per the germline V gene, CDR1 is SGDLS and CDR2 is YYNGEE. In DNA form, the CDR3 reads TGTGCCAGCAGCTTAAGTGGGGACCCGATCCAGTACTTC. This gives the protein CASSLSGDPIQYF.

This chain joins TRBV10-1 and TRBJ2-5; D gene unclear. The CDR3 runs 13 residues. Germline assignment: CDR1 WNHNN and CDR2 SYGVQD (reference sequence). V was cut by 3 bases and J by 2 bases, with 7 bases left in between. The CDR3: CASSEGPQETQYF. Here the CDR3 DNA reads TGCGCCAGCAGTGAAGGGCCACAAGAGACCCAGTACTTC.

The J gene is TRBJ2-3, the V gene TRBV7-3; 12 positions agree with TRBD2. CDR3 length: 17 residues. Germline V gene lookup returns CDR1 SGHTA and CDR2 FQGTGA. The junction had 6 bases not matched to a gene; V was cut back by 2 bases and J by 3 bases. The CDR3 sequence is CASSLSAGLAGTDTQYF. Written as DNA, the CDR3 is TGTGCCAGCAGCTTATCCGCGGGACTAGCGGGTACAGATACGCAGTATTTT. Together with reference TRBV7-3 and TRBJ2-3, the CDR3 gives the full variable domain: GAGVSQTPSNKVTEKGKYVELRCDPISGHTALYWYRQSLGQGPEFLIYFQGTGAADDSGLPNDRFFAVRPEGSVSTLKIQRTERGDSAVYLCASSLSAGLAGTDTQYFGPGTRLTVL.

In DNA form, the CDR3 reads TGTGCCAGCAGCTTGAACACCGGAGATACGCAGTATTTT. It specifies CASSLNTGDTQYF. This chain uses TRBV7-3 with TRBJ2-3, with D unclear. Per germline, CDR1 SGHTA and CDR2 FQGTGA. The CDR3 sequence is 13 residues long. V was pared by 3 bases and J by 5 bases, with 9 bases between.

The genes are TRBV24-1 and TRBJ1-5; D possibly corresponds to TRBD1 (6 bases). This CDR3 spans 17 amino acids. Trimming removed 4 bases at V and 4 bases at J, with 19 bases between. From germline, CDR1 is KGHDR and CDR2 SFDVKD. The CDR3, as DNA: TGTGCCACCAGTGACACCCCAACAGGGACTTGGAATCAGCCCCAGCATTTT. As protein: CATSDTPTGTWNQPQHF.

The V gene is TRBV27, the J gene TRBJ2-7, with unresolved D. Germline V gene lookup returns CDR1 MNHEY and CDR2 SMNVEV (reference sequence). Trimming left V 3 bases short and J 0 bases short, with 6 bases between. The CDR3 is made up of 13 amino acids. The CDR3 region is CASSFLNSYEQYF. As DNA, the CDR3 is TGTGCCAGCAGTTTCTTGAACTCCTACGAGCAGTACTTC.

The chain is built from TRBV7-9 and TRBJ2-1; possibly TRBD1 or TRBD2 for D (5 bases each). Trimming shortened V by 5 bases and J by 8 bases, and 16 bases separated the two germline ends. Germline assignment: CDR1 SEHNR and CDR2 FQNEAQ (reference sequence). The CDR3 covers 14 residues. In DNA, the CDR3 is TGTGCCAGCAGCCTCGGTTGGGGGATCGATGAGCAGTTCTTC. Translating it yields CASSLGWGIDEQFF.

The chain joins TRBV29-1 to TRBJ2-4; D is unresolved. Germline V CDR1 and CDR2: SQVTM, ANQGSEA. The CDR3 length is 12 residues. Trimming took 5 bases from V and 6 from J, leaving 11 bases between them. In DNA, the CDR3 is TGCAGCGTTTTGGGCAGACCAAACATTCAGTACTTC. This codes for CSVLGRPNIQYF.

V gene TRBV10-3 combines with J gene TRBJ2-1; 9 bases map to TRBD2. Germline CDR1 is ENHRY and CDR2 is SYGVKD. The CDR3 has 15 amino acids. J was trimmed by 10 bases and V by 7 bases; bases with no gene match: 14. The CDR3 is CAITRTSAGEGEQFF. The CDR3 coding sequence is TGTGCCATCACCCGGACTAGCGCGGGCGAAGGGGAGCAGTTCTTC.

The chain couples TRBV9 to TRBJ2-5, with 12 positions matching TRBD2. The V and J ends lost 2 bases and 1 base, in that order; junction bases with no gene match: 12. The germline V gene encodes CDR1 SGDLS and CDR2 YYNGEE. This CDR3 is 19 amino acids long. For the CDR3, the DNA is TGTGCCAGCAGCGTGTCTAGCGGGGGGGCCCCGCCTTTCCAAGAGACCCAGTACTTC. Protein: CASSVSSGGAPPFQETQYF.

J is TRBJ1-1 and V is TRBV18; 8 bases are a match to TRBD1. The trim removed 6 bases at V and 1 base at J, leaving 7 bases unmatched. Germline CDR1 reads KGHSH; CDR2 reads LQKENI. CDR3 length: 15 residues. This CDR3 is CASSRGTGENTEAFF. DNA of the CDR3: TGTGCCAGCTCCCGAGGGACAGGAGAGAACACTGAAGCTTTCTTT.